This T cell receptor beta chain was profiled in a study of blood T cell dynamics during melanoma immunotherapy. Study-level findings and limits: Whether repertoire-driving clones were melanoma-specific could not be determined.

Here immunoSEQ multiplex PCR was the method, and the copy in TCRdb shows in-frame clones only, minus some. The sample comprises roughly 9,400 clones, over 85% of which are singletons, and roughly a third rests with the top ten. Germline CDR1 is SNHLY and CDR2 is FYNNEI. Between the trimmed V and J ends, which lost 6 bases and 0 bases, there was a span of 8 bases. The CDR3 is 13 amino acids. A remark on this clone: Its antigen is unidentified.

This sample's time point: pre-treatment baseline. The source material was blood, sampled from a patient treated with checkpoint blockade. The receptor was derived from a human donor with melanoma. The chain has TRBV2 and TRBJ1-2, with D perhaps matching TRBD1 (6 bases). The CDR3, as DNA: TGTGCCAGCAGCGGACAGACTAACTATGGCTACACCTTC. Translated, it gives CASSGQTNYGYTF. Combining the CDR3 with reference TRBV2 and TRBJ1-2 gives the whole variable domain EPEVTQTPSHQVTQMGQEVILRCVPISNHLYFYWYRQILGQKVEFLVSFYNNEISEKSEIFDDQFSVERPDGSNFTLKIRSTKLEDSAMYFCASSGQTNYGYTFGSGTRLTVV.